The clone carrying this T cell receptor (beta chain) came up a few times. The antigen remains undetermined. Researchers ran the PCR with 60 Vbeta and 13 Jbeta primers. Per the authors' pipeline: In a later analysis, of roughly 73 million unique beta chains, about 12 million appeared in at least two donors. The data were produced by immunoSEQ multiplex PCR, yet TCRdb's version contains in-frame clones alone and is incomplete. V and J calls and clone size are given by that table; D and trimming were obtained from the DNA. The sample yields around 100,000 clones, 7.6% seen once. The data derive from a study of cytomegalovirus exposure and HLA in healthy donors. Trimming at V came to 7 bases and at J to 6 bases, leaving 14 bases not matched to a gene. The CDR3 length is 15 residues. Germline CDR1 is MNHEY and CDR2 is SVGAGI. Study findings and constraints: Earlier results showed most TCR beta V segments being productive about 87% or about 30% of the time.

The receptor was isolated from a man over 45 in good health and CMV-seronegative. Sequencing was carried out using PBMCs. V usage is TRBV6-5 and J usage is TRBJ2-7; 8 bases match TRBD2. The CDR3 coding sequence is TGTGCCAGCACCCCCCCCGGCTCGGGGGGGCGCGAGCAGTACTTC. It yields the protein CASTPPGSGGREQYF.